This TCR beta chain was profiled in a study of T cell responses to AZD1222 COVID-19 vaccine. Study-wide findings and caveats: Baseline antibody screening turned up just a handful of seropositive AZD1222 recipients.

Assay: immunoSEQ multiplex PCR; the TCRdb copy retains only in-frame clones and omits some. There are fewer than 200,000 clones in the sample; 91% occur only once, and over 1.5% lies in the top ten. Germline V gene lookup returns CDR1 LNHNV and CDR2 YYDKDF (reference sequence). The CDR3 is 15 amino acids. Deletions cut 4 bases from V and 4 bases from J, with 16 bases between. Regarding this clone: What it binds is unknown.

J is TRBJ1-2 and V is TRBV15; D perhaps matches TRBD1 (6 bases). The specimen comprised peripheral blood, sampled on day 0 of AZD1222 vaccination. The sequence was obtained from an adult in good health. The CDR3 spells CATSTRGRGTYGYTF. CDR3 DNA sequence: TGTGCCACCAGCACGAGGGGCAGGGGAACCTATGGCTACACCTTC.